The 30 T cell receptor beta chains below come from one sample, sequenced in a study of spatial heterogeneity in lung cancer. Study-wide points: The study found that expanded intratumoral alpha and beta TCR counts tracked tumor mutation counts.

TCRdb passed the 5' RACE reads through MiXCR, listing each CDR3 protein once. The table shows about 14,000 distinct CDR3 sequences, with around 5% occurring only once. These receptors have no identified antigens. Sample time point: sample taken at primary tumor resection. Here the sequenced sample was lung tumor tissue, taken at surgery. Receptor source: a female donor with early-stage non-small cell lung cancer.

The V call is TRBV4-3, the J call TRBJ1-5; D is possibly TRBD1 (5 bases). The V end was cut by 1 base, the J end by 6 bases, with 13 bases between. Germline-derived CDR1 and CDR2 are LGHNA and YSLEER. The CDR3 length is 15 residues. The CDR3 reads CASSQAHQGFQPQHF. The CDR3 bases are TGCGCCAGCAGCCAAGCACACCAGGGTTTTCAGCCCCAGCATTTT.

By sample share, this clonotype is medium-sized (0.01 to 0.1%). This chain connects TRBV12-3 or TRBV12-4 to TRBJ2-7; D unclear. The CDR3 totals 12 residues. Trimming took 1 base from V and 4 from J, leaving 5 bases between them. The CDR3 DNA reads TGTGCCAGCAGTTTAGACCTATACGAGCAGTACTTC. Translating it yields CASSLDLYEQYF.

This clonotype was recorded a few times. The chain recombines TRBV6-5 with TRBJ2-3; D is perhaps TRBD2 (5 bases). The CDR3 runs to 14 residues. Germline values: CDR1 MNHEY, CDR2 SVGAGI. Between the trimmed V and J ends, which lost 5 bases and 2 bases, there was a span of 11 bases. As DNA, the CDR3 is TGTGCCAGCAGTCCCGGGGATACCACAGATACGCAGTATTTT. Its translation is CASSPGDTTDTQYF.

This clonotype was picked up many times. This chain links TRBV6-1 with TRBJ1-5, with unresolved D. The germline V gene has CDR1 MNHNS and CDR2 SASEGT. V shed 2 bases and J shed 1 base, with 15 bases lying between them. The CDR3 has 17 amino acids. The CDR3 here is CASSESAGSRSNQPQHF. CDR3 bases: TGTGCCAGCAGTGAAAGTGCTGGGTCGAGGAGCAATCAGCCCCAGCATTTT.

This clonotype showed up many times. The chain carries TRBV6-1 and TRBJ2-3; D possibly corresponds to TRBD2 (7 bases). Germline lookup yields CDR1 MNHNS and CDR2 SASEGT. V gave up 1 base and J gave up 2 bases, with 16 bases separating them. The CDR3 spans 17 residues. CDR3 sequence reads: CASSEGRGGGYTDTQYF. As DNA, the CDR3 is TGTGCCAGCAGTGAAGGGAGAGGCGGGGGCTACACAGATACGCAGTATTTT.

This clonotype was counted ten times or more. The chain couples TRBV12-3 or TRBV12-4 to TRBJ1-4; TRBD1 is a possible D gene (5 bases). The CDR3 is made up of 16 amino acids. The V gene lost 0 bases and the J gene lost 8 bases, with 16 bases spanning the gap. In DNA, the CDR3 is TGTGCCAGCAGTTTAGCGCGGGGGGACGGCGGGGAAAAACTGTTTTTT. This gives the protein CASSLARGDGGEKLFF.

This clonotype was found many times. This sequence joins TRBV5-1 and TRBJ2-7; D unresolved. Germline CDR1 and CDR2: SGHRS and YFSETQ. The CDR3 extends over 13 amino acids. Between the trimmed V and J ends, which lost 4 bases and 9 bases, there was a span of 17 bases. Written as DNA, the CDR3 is TGCGCCAGCAGCAACGCCGGGTCCCGCGGGCAGTACTTC. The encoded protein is CASSNAGSRGQYF.

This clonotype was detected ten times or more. The CDR3 DNA reads TGTGCCAGTAGTAGGTTGGAGGGTCTAGCCTACGAGCAGTACTTC. It translates to CASSRLEGLAYEQYF. The J gene is TRBJ2-7, the V gene TRBV19; D perhaps matches TRBD2 (6 bases). The CDR3 has 15 amino acids. The germline gives CDR1 LNHDA, CDR2 SQIVND (reference sequence). V was trimmed by 4 bases and J by 2 bases, leaving 15 bases between them.

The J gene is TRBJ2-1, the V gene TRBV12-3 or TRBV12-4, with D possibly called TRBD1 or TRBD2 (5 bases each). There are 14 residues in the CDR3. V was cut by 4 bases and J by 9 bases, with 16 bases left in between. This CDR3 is CASSYQGRSPEQFF. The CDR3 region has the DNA TGTGCCAGCAGTTACCAGGGACGCTCCCCTGAGCAGTTCTTC.

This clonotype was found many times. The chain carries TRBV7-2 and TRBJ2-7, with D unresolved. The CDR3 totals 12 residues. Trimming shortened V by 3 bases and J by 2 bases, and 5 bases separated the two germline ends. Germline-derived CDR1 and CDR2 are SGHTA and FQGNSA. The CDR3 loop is CASSFNAYEQYF. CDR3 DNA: TGTGCCAGCAGCTTTAACGCCTACGAGCAGTACTTC.

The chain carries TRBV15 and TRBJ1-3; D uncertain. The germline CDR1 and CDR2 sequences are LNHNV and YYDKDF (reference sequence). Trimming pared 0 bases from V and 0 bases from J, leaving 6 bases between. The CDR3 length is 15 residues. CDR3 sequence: CATSRERFSGNTIYF. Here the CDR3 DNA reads TGTGCCACCAGCAGAGAGCGGTTCTCTGGAAACACCATATATTTT. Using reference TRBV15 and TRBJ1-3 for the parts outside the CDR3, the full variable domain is DAMVIQNPRYQVTQFGKPVTLSCSQTLNHNVMYWYQQKSSQAPKLLFHYYDKDFNNEADTPDNFQSRRPNTSFCFLDIRSPGLGDTAMYLCATSRERFSGNTIYFGEGSWLTVV.

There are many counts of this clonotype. The CDR3 loop is CASSLGQGMDEQFF. The CDR3, as DNA: TGCGCCAGCAGCCTTGGACAGGGGATGGATGAGCAGTTCTTC. The chain combines TRBV4-1 with TRBJ2-1; 9 bases map to TRBD1. The trim removed 4 bases at V and 8 bases at J, leaving 6 bases unmatched. Germline CDR1 is MGHRA and CDR2 is YSYEKL. The CDR3 totals 14 residues.

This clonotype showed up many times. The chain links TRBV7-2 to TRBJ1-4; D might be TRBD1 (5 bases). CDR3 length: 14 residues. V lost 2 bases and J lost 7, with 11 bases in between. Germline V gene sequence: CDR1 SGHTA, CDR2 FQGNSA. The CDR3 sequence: CASSLRPGSEKLFF. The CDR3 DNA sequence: TGTGCCAGCAGCTTACGGCCAGGGAGTGAAAAACTGTTTTTT.

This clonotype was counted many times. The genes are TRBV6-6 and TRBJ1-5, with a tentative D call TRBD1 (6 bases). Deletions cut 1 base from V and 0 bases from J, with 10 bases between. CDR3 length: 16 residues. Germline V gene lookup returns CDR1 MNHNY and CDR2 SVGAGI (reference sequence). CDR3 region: CASSYLDSYSNQPQHF. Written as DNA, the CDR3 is TGTGCCAGCAGTTACTTGGACAGTTATAGCAATCAGCCCCAGCATTTT.

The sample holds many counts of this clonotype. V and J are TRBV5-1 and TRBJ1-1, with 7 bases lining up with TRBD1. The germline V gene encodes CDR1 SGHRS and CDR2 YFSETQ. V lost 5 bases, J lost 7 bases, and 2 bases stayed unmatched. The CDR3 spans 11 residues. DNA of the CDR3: TGCGCCAGCAGTCAGGGGGGTGAAGCTTTCTTT. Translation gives CASSQGGEAFF. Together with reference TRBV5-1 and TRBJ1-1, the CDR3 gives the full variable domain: KAGVTQTPRYLIKTRGQQVTLSCSPISGHRSVSWYQQTPGQGLQFLFEYFSETQRNKGNFPGRFSGRQFSNSRSEMNVSTLELGDSALYLCASSQGGEAFFGQGTRLTVV.

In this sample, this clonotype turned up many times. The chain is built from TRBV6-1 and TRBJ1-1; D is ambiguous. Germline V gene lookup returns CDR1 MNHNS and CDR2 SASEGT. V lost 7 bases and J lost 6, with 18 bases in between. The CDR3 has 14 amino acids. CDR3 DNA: TGTGCCAGCAACAAACCGGGGTCGATTGCTGAAGCTTTCTTT. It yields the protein CASNKPGSIAEAFF.

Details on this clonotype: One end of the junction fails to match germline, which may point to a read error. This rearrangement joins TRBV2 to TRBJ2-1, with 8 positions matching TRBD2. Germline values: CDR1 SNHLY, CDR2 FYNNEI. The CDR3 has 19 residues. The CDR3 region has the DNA TGTGCCAGCAGCAAGGCGGTCGGCGGGGGGTTTCGCACCTACAATGAGCGGTTCTTC. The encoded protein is CASSKAVGGGFRTYNERFF.

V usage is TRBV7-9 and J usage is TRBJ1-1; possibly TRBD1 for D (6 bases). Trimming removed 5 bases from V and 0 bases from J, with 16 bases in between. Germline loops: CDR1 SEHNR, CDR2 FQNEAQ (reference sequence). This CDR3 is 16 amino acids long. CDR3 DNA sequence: TGTGCCAGCAGCCTGGGACACTATCCCTTGAACACTGAAGCTTTCTTT. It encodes CASSLGHYPLNTEAFF.

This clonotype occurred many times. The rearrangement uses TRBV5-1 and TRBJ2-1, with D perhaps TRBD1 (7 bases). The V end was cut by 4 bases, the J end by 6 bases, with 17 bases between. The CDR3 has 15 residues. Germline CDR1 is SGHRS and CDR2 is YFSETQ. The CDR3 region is CASSTGQVGGNEQFF. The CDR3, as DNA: TGCGCCAGCAGCACCGGACAGGTGGGGGGCAATGAGCAGTTCTTC.

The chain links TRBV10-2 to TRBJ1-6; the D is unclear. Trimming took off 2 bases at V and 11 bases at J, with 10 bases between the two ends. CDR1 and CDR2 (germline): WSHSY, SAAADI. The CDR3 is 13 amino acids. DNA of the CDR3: TGCGCCAGCAGTGAGCATGGGATTACACCCCTCCACTTT. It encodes CASSEHGITPLHF.

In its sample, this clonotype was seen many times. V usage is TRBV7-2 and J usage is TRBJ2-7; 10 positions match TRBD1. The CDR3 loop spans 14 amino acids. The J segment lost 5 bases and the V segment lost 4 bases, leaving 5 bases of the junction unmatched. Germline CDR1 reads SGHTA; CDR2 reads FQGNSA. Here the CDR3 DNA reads TGTGCCAGCAGCTCCCGGACAGGGGGAAACGAGCAGTACTTC. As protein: CASSSRTGGNEQYF.

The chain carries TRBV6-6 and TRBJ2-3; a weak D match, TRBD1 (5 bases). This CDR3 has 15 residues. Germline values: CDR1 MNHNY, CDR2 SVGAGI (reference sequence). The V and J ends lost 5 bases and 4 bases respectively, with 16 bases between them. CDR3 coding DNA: TGTGCCAGCAGTCGCGATTGGGGCCAAGCAGATACGCAGTATTTT. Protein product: CASSRDWGQADTQYF.

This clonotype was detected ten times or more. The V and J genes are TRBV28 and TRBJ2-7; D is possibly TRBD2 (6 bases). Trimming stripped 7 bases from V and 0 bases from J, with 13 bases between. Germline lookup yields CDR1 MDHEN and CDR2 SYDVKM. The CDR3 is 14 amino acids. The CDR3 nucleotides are TGTGCCAGCAACTCCGGGGGATACTCCTACGAGCAGTACTTC. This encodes CASNSGGYSYEQYF.

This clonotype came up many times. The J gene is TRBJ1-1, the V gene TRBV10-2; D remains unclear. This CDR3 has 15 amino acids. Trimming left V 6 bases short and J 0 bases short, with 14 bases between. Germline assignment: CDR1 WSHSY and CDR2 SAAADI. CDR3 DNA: TGCGCCAGCAGGGGAGGGCCTTCAATGAACACTGAAGCTTTCTTT. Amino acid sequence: CASRGGPSMNTEAFF.

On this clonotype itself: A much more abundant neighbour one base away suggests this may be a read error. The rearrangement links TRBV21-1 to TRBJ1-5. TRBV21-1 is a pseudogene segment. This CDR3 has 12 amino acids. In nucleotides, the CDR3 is TGTGCCACCTCGGCGGGCAATCGGCCCCAGCATTTT. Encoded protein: CATSAGNRPQHF.

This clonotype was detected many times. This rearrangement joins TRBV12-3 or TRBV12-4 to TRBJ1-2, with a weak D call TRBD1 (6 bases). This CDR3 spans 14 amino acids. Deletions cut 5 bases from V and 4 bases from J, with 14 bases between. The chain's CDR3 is CASSPRDNPYGYTF. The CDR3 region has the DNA TGTGCCAGCAGTCCGAGGGACAATCCCTATGGCTACACCTTC.

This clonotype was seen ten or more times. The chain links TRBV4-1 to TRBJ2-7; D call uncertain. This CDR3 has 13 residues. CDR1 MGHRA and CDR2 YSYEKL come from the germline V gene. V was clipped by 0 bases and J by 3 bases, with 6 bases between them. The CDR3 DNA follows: TGCGCCAGCAGCCAAGATCACTACTACGAGCAGTACTTC. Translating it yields CASSQDHYYEQYF.

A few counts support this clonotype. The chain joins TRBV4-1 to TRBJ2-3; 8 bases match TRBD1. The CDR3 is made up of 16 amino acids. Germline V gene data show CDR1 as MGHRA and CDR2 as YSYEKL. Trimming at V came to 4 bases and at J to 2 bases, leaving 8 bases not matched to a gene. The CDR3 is CASSPYPGQVTDTQYF. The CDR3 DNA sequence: TGCGCCAGCAGCCCCTACCCGGGACAGGTCACAGATACGCAGTATTTT.

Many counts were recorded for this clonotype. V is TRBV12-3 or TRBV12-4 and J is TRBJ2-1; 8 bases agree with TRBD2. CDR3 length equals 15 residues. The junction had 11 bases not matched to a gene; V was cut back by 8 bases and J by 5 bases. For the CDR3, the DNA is TGTGCCAGCGGGGGTCTAGCGGGCACCAACAATGAGCAGTTCTTC. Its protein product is CASGGLAGTNNEQFF.

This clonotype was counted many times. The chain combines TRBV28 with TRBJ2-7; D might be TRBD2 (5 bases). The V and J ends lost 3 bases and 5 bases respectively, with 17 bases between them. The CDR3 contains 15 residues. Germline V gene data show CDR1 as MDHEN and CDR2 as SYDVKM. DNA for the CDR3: TGTGCCAGCAGTTTTTTACGGGGATCGAGGCACGAGCAGTACTTC. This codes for CASSFLRGSRHEQYF.